This T cell receptor beta chain originates from a study of cytomegalovirus exposure and HLA in healthy donors. Findings and limits, study-wide: Donors belonging to an Asian-associated ancestry cluster reportedly showed fewer N-insertions in productive TCRs than the approximately 690-donor mean, according to what a later analysis found.

V was trimmed by 0 bases and J by 2 bases, leaving 10 bases between them. The germline gives CDR1 SGDLS, CDR2 YYNGEE. The CDR3 is 15 residues long. This clone was found once. What it recognizes is unknown. The PCR contained 60 Vbeta and 13 Jbeta primers. Libraries were prepared by immunoSEQ multiplex PCR; TCRdb keeps only in-frame clonotypes and omits some of them. This table has roughly 120,000 clones, more than 65% appearing once. Nominally healthy donors were sampled, though unrecorded immune exposures were likely. The sample was PBMCs. V usage is TRBV9 and J usage is TRBJ2-3; D may be TRBD2 (5 bases). The origin of this receptor is a human donor in good health. CDR3 residues: CASSVDPGFTDTQYF. The CDR3 nucleotides are TGTGCCAGCAGCGTAGATCCGGGGTTCACAGATACGCAGTATTTT.